One sample yielded the 18 T cell receptor beta chains listed below, sequenced in a study of control samples from healthy donors and cancer patients. Generated by immunoSEQ multiplex PCR, the TCRdb table keeps only in-frame clones and is missing some. The table includes about 17,000 clones, approximately 88% detected once. Sequenced material: PBMCs. Every receptor here comes from a man between 60 and 70 years old with head and neck cancer.

V is TRBV15 and J is TRBJ1-4; D is unclear. The V gene lost 5 bases and the J gene lost 5 bases, with 12 bases spanning the gap. The V gene's germline CDR1 is LNHNV and CDR2 YYDKDF (reference sequence). This CDR3 has 14 residues. CDR3 sequence reads: CATSLRTVNEKLFF. The CDR3, as DNA: TGTGCCACCAGCTTGAGGACCGTGAATGAAAAACTGTTTTTT.

The rearrangement uses TRBV9 and TRBJ2-2; 7 nucleotides align to TRBD1. This CDR3 is 15 amino acids long. Germline values: CDR1 SGDLS, CDR2 YYNGEE. The trim removed 2 bases at V and 6 bases at J, leaving 7 bases unmatched. CDR3 sequence (DNA): TGTGCCAGCAGCGTCTCCGACAGGGCGTCCGGGGAGCTGTTTTTT. The encoded protein is CASSVSDRASGELFF.

V gene TRBV11-2 combines with J gene TRBJ2-7; D call uncertain. Germline assignment: CDR1 SGHAT and CDR2 FQNNGV. V was clipped by 3 bases and J by 2 bases, with 2 bases between them. CDR3 length: 11 residues. CDR3 residues: CASSLTYEQYF. In nucleotides, the CDR3 is TGTGCCAGCAGCTTGACCTACGAGCAGTACTTC.

DNA of the CDR3: TGTGCCAGCAGCTTAGCGGGGGGGGCAGCCTACGAGCAGTACTTC. Protein product: CASSLAGGAAYEQYF. The chain carries TRBV7-8 and TRBJ2-7; possibly TRBD2 for D (7 bases). Trimming shortened V by 0 bases and J by 2 bases, and 11 bases separated the two germline ends. The CDR3 runs 15 residues. Germline assignment: CDR1 SGHVS and CDR2 FQNEAQ.

The rearrangement joins TRBV5-4 to TRBJ1-2, with D tentatively TRBD1 (6 bases). The CDR3 loop spans 14 amino acids. V was cut by 2 bases and J by 0 bases, with 8 bases left in between. Looked up from germline, CDR1 is SGHNT and CDR2 is YYREEE (reference sequence). CDR3 sequence reads: CASSLGGANYGYTF. DNA of the CDR3: TGTGCCAGCAGCTTAGGGGGAGCTAACTATGGCTACACCTTC.

This clone appeared once. V gene TRBV12-3 or TRBV12-4 combines with J gene TRBJ1-5; 7 bases are a match to TRBD1. Trimming cost V 7 bases and J 4 bases; bases outside gene matches: 4. CDR3 size: 13 residues. CDR3 sequence (DNA): TGTGCCAGCACTGGACAGGCTAATCAGCCCCAGCATTTT. Amino acid sequence: CASTGQANQPQHF.

The gene calls are TRBV4-2 and TRBJ1-6; D may be TRBD1 (5 bases). In germline, CDR1 is LGHNA, CDR2 YNFKEQ. The V and J ends lost 0 bases and 9 bases respectively, with 18 bases between them. The CDR3 length is 17 residues. In DNA form, the CDR3 reads TGTGCCAGCAGCCAAGATAGCGGCCGGTTGGGGACTTCACCCCTCCACTTT. It yields the protein CASSQDSGRLGTSPLHF.

This chain links TRBV15 with TRBJ2-2; D tentatively reads TRBD1 or TRBD2 (6 bases each). V lost 4 bases and J lost 5, with 14 bases in between. CDR1 is LNHNV, CDR2 YYDKDF, per germline (reference sequence). This CDR3 contains 15 residues. The CDR3 DNA sequence: TGTGCCACCAGCACCGGGGGCCGGGGGACCGGGGAGCTGTTTTTT. Translating it yields CATSTGGRGTGELFF.

The chain recombines TRBV2 with TRBJ2-5; D is perhaps TRBD1 (6 bases). V lost 5 bases, J lost 5 bases, and 12 bases lay in between. The CDR3 totals 13 residues. The germline V gene has CDR1 SNHLY and CDR2 FYNNEI. The DNA for the CDR3 is TGTGCCAGCAGTCGGGACCAGGGGGAGACCCAGTACTTC. Encoded protein: CASSRDQGETQYF.

This sequence joins TRBV2 and TRBJ1-2; D not certain. V lost 6 bases and J lost 2, with 16 bases in between. This CDR3 has 15 residues. Germline V gives CDR1 SNHLY, CDR2 FYNNEI. The CDR3 bases are TGTGCCAGCAGGCTGCCGGACCCCCAGAACTATGGCTACACCTTC. Translation: CASRLPDPQNYGYTF.

The chain carries TRBV18 and TRBJ2-7, with D tentatively TRBD1 (5 bases). In germline, CDR1 is KGHSH, CDR2 LQKENI. This CDR3 is built from 15 residues. Between the trimmed V and J ends, which lost 4 bases and 2 bases, there was a span of 15 bases. For the CDR3, the DNA is TGTGCCAGCTCACTGGGGCCTAACCCCACCTACGAGCAGTACTTC. Translation gives CASSLGPNPTYEQYF.

This clone was picked up a small number of times. This sequence joins TRBV19 and TRBJ2-2; perhaps TRBD2 as D (7 bases). V dropped 3 bases and J dropped 1 base, with 12 bases sitting between them. There are 16 residues in the CDR3. Germline assignment: CDR1 LNHDA and CDR2 SQIVND (reference sequence). The CDR3: CASSIGRGKNTGELFF. The CDR3 DNA is TGTGCCAGTAGTATTGGGAGGGGGAAGAACACCGGGGAGCTGTTTTTT.

This clone was detected once. This rearrangement joins TRBV14 to TRBJ2-2; 7 positions match TRBD1. J was trimmed by 4 bases and V by 4 bases; bases with no gene match: 9. CDR3 length: 16 amino acids. Per germline, CDR1 SGHDN and CDR2 FVKESK. The CDR3 region has the DNA TGTGCCAGCAGCCCACCCGACAGGGCGGGCACCGGGGAGCTGTTTTTT. Translation gives CASSPPDRAGTGELFF.

The chain combines TRBV7-9 with TRBJ1-6; the match to TRBD1 covers 9 bases. V shed 1 base and J 8 bases; nucleotides not matched to a gene: 12. The CDR3 loop spans 18 amino acids. The germline gives CDR1 SEHNR, CDR2 FQNEAQ (reference sequence). For the CDR3, the DNA is TGTGCCAGCAGCTTAGAATACAACAGGGGGCCCCCTTATTCACCCCTCCACTTT. Protein: CASSLEYNRGPPYSPLHF. The whole variable domain, remainder taken from reference TRBV7-9 and TRBJ1-6, is DTGVSQNPRHKITKRGQNVTFRCDPISEHNRLYWYRQTLGQGPEFLTYFQNEAQLEKSRLLSDRFSAERPKGSFSTLEIQRTEQGDSAMYLCASSLEYNRGPPYSPLHFGNGTRLTVT.

V is TRBV6-5 and J is TRBJ2-1; D is unresolved. V lost 5 bases, J lost 0 bases, and 5 bases lay in between. Germline assignment: CDR1 MNHEY and CDR2 SVGAGI. The CDR3 has 13 residues. The CDR3 nucleotides are TGTGCCAGCAGTCTTAGCTCCTACAATGAGCAGTTCTTC. This gives the protein CASSLSSYNEQFF.

J is TRBJ1-2 and V is TRBV2; D is ambiguous. The CDR3 spans 16 residues. From germline, CDR1 is SNHLY and CDR2 FYNNEI. The V end was cut by 5 bases, the J end by 8 bases, with 24 bases between. Here the CDR3 reads CASSRKGSMNWRGYTF. In DNA form, the CDR3 reads TGTGCCAGCAGTCGGAAGGGCTCCATGAATTGGAGGGGCTACACCTTC. The full variable domain, with the rest looked up from reference TRBV2 and TRBJ1-2, is EPEVTQTPSHQVTQMGQEVILRCVPISNHLYFYWYRQILGQKVEFLVSFYNNEISEKSEIFDDQFSVERPDGSNFTLKIRSTKLEDSAMYFCASSRKGSMNWRGYTFGSGTRLTVV.

This clone was detected once. This chain links TRBV5-5 with TRBJ2-5; D may be TRBD2 (5 bases). CDR1 is SGHKS and CDR2 is YYEKEE in the germline V gene (reference sequence). The CDR3 totals 15 residues. The ends were cut back, 0 bases at V and 5 bases at J, with 14 bases in the middle. The DNA of the CDR3 is TGTGCCAGCAGCTTGGGTACAGCTCGCGGGGAGACCCAGTACTTC. Amino acids: CASSLGTARGETQYF. The full variable domain, in which reference TRBV5-5 and TRBJ2-5 provide the parts outside the CDR3, is DAGVTQSPTHLIKTRGQQVTLRCSPISGHKSVSWYQQVLGQGPQFIFQYYEKEERGRGNFPDRFSARQFPNYSSELNVNALLLGDSALYLCASSLGTARGETQYFGPGTRLLVL.

This clone occurred once. The chain has TRBV24-1 and TRBJ2-1; no reliable D call. CDR1 is KGHDR and CDR2 is SFDVKD in the germline V gene. The V and J ends lost 5 bases and 6 bases respectively, with 10 bases between them. This CDR3 contains 13 residues. CDR3 in amino acids: CATSANSPNEQFF. In nucleotides, the CDR3 is TGTGCCACCAGTGCAAACAGCCCCAATGAGCAGTTCTTC.